This passage covers 27 T cell receptor beta chains from one sample sequenced in a study of cytomegalovirus exposure and HLA in healthy donors. The PCR used 60 Vbeta and 13 Jbeta primers. Profiled with immunoSEQ multiplex PCR; TCRdb holds only in-frame clones, not every one. This table has some 150,000 clones, 87% appearing once. Sequencing was carried out using PBMCs. The receptors were gathered from a woman aged 25-40 years in good health and CMV-seronegative.

The chain uses TRBV5-6 and TRBJ1-2, with 9 bases lining up with TRBD1. V lost 3 bases and J lost 6; bases outside the gene matches: 3. Germline-derived CDR1 and CDR2 are SGHDT and YYEEEE. The CDR3 covers 13 residues. The CDR3 DNA follows: TGTGCCAGCAGCTCACAGGGGGCGAATGGCTACACCTTC. Encoded protein: CASSSQGANGYTF.

The chain combines TRBV19 with TRBJ1-5; D may be TRBD1 (5 bases). The CDR3 has 16 residues. Deletions cut 7 bases from V and 2 bases from J, with 18 bases between. Looked up from germline, CDR1 is LNHDA and CDR2 is SQIVND (reference sequence). DNA for the CDR3: TGTGCCAGTACCCCACTAAGTATAGGGGGCAATCAGCCCCAGCATTTT. It translates to CASTPLSIGGNQPQHF.

The chain carries TRBV10-1 and TRBJ2-5; 9 bases match TRBD2. The CDR3 runs 16 residues. The V gene's germline CDR1 is WNHNN and CDR2 SYGVQD (reference sequence). J gave up 0 bases and V 4 bases, and 6 bases lay outside the gene matches. The CDR3 spells CASSAGLAGHQETQYF. The CDR3 nucleotides read TGCGCCAGCAGTGCTGGGCTAGCGGGGCACCAAGAGACCCAGTACTTC.

V usage is TRBV4-3 and J usage is TRBJ1-1; tentative D call: TRBD1 (6 bases). V shed 0 bases and J shed 5 bases, with 16 bases lying between them. The CDR3 loop spans 16 amino acids. Germline V gene sequence: CDR1 LGHNA, CDR2 YSLEER. CDR3: CASSQDSFFQGTEAFF. CDR3 coding DNA: TGCGCCAGCAGCCAAGATAGTTTTTTCCAGGGGACTGAAGCTTTCTTT.

The chain employs TRBV6-5 and TRBJ2-5, with TRBD2 matching 11 bases. Matching the DNA end better, TRBJ2-7 makes the J call doubtful. The germline V gene has CDR1 MNHEY and CDR2 SVGAGI. The CDR3 length is 15 residues. CDR3 nucleotides: TGTGCCAGCCTCCAGCTAGCGGGGGGCCCCTACGAGCAGTACTTC. Protein product: CASLQLAGGPYEQYF.

V gene TRBV2 combines with J gene TRBJ2-1, with TRBD2 matching 10 bases. The CDR3 loop spans 16 amino acids. The germline CDR1 and CDR2 sequences are SNHLY and FYNNEI. V shed 7 bases and J 7 bases; nucleotides not matched to a gene: 13. Here the CDR3 DNA reads TGTGCCAGCAACCTAAATAGCGGGAGGCTTTCTAATGAGCAGTTCTTC. Translated: CASNLNSGRLSNEQFF.

The J gene is TRBJ1-6, the V gene TRBV9; 7 positions agree with TRBD1. Germline V gene sequence: CDR1 SGDLS, CDR2 YYNGEE. The trim removed 4 bases at V and 10 bases at J, leaving 8 bases unmatched. The CDR3 loop spans 14 amino acids. The CDR3 DNA reads TGTGCCAGCAGCAAGACAGGGAGCCTATCACCCCTCCACTTT. Its translation is CASSKTGSLSPLHF.

This chain connects TRBV5-1 to TRBJ1-5; 9 nucleotides agree with TRBD1. This CDR3 has 20 amino acids. The V gene's germline CDR1 is SGHRS and CDR2 YFSETQ. J gave up 0 bases and V 3 bases, and 16 bases lay outside the gene matches. The CDR3 region is CASSSLTGTGPHYSNQPQHF. The CDR3 bases are TGCGCCAGCAGCTCGTTGACCGGGACAGGGCCTCATTATAGCAATCAGCCCCAGCATTTT.

This chain connects TRBV15 to TRBJ2-2; tentative D call: TRBD2 (5 bases). The CDR3 is made up of 16 amino acids. CDR1 and CDR2 (germline): LNHNV, YYDKDF (reference sequence). The V end lost 6 bases, the J end lost 3 bases, and 17 bases lay between the germline ends. CDR3 DNA: TGTGCCACCAGTATAGGGTTGGTGGGAGACACCGGGGAGCTGTTTTTT. Protein sequence: CATSIGLVGDTGELFF.

V and J are TRBV11-2 and TRBJ2-7; 8 bases line up with TRBD1. The V and J ends lost 3 bases and 4 bases, in that order; junction bases with no gene match: 8. This CDR3 has 15 residues. The germline V gene has CDR1 SGHAT and CDR2 FQNNGV. The DNA for the CDR3 is TGTGCCAGCAGCTTGTCGACAGGGGTCTCATACGAGCAGTACTTC. The encoded protein is CASSLSTGVSYEQYF.

V is TRBV18 and J is TRBJ2-1; 9 bases line up with TRBD2. This CDR3 spans 17 amino acids. J lost 1 base, V lost 3 bases, and 7 bases had no gene match. The germline V gene has CDR1 KGHSH and CDR2 LQKENI. DNA for the CDR3: TGTGCCAGCTCACCGGGGAGAGCGGGAGGATCCTACAATGAGCAGTTCTTC. Amino acids: CASSPGRAGGSYNEQFF.

The V and J genes are TRBV2 and TRBJ2-7; weak D call: TRBD1 (6 bases). This CDR3 is built from 12 residues. Germline V gives CDR1 SNHLY, CDR2 FYNNEI. V was clipped by 10 bases and J by 1 base, with 11 bases between them. The CDR3 DNA reads TGTGCCATCGTTGGACAGTCCTACGAGCAGTACTTC. Its translation: CAIVGQSYEQYF.

This clone was counted only a few times. The chain joins TRBV7-9 to TRBJ2-1; TRBD1 aligns across 9 bases. Losses at the gene ends were 0 bases for V and 7 bases for J; bases not matched to a gene: 7. This CDR3 contains 16 residues. Germline lookup yields CDR1 SEHNR and CDR2 FQNEAQ (reference sequence). The CDR3 nucleotides are TGTGCCAGCAGCTTAGCCGGGACAGGGAATAGGAATGAGCAGTTCTTC. Amino acids: CASSLAGTGNRNEQFF.

This chain joins TRBV27 and TRBJ2-5, with D perhaps TRBD2 (5 bases). The J call may be in error: the DNA end matches TRBJ2-7 better. This CDR3 spans 15 amino acids. Germline V gene data show CDR1 as MNHEY and CDR2 as SMNVEV (reference sequence). CDR3 DNA: TGTGCCAGCAGCCCGGTACTAGTAAGTTATTACGAGCAGTACTTC. Protein sequence: CASSPVLVSYYEQYF.

The rearrangement joins TRBV2 to TRBJ2-2; no reliable D call. Per the germline V gene, CDR1 is SNHLY and CDR2 is FYNNEI. V lost 1 base and J 4 bases, leaving 10 bases between the germline ends. The CDR3 extends over 15 amino acids. This CDR3 reads CASSEVRRSTGELFF. The CDR3 coding sequence is TGTGCCAGCAGTGAAGTTCGCAGATCCACCGGGGAGCTGTTTTTT.

J is TRBJ2-1 and V is TRBV9, with D possibly TRBD2 on 6 matching bases. This CDR3 is built from 15 residues. V shed 7 bases and J shed 2 bases, with 16 bases lying between them. Germline values: CDR1 SGDLS, CDR2 YYNGEE. This CDR3 reads CASGAWGGTYNEQFF. The DNA for the CDR3 is TGTGCCAGCGGGGCATGGGGAGGAACCTACAATGAGCAGTTCTTC. Looking up the rest from reference TRBV9 and TRBJ2-1 gives the full variable domain: DSGVTQTPKHLITATGQRVTLRCSPRSGDLSVYWYQQSLDQGLQFLIQYYNGEERAKGNILERFSAQQFPDLHSELNLSSLELGDSALYFCASGAWGGTYNEQFFGPGTRLTVL.

This chain connects TRBV7-9 to TRBJ2-3, with a tentative D call TRBD2 (6 bases). Germline CDR1 reads SEHNR; CDR2 reads FQNEAQ (reference sequence). The CDR3 is 12 residues long. V lost 2 bases, J lost 11 bases, and 11 bases lay in between. The CDR3 DNA sequence: TGTGCCAGCAGCTTAAGTGATAGCGGGCAGTATTTT. Protein product: CASSLSDSGQYF.

The rearrangement joins TRBV4-3 to TRBJ2-2, with D hard to call. The germline V gene encodes CDR1 LGHNA and CDR2 YSLEER. V was shortened by 0 bases and J by 5 bases, with 7 bases between the two germline ends. The CDR3 length is 14 residues. The CDR3 is CASSQEHGTGELFF. In DNA, the CDR3 is TGCGCCAGCAGCCAAGAACACGGGACCGGGGAGCTGTTTTTT.

The chain couples TRBV20-1 to TRBJ1-2; D not resolved. The V gene's germline CDR1 is DFQATT and CDR2 SNEGSKA (reference sequence). V lost 1 base, J lost 8 bases, and 8 bases lay in between. The CDR3 runs to 11 residues. CDR3 in DNA: TGCAGTGCTAGAGGGCTAGGCGGCTACACCTTC. Amino acid sequence: CSARGLGGYTF.

The chain combines TRBV9 with TRBJ1-1; a weak D match, TRBD1 (5 bases). This CDR3 spans 13 amino acids. V lost 0 bases to trimming and J lost 5 bases, with 8 bases between them. The germline V gene has CDR1 SGDLS and CDR2 YYNGEE. The CDR3 region is CASSVEGYTEAFF. Written as DNA, the CDR3 is TGTGCCAGCAGCGTAGAGGGGTATACTGAAGCTTTCTTT. Looking up the rest from reference TRBV9 and TRBJ1-1 gives the full variable domain: DSGVTQTPKHLITATGQRVTLRCSPRSGDLSVYWYQQSLDQGLQFLIQYYNGEERAKGNILERFSAQQFPDLHSELNLSSLELGDSALYFCASSVEGYTEAFFGQGTRLTVV.

The V and J genes are TRBV7-9 and TRBJ1-1; D may be TRBD1 (6 bases). Trimming took 2 bases from V and 0 from J, leaving 13 bases between them. The germline CDR1 and CDR2 sequences are SEHNR and FQNEAQ (reference sequence). CDR3 length equals 16 residues. The chain's CDR3 is CASSLSGGRMNTEAFF. The CDR3 DNA reads TGTGCCAGCAGCTTATCGGGGGGCAGAATGAACACTGAAGCTTTCTTT.

This chain uses TRBV7-9 with TRBJ2-2; unclear D gene. Trimming stripped 0 bases from V and 8 bases from J, with 7 bases between. Germline CDR1 SEHNR, CDR2 FQNEAQ (reference sequence). The CDR3 has 13 amino acids. The CDR3 DNA follows: TGTGCCAGCAGCTTAGCGCTAGATGGGGAGCTGTTTTTT. Its protein is CASSLALDGELFF.

The V gene is TRBV7-2, the J gene TRBJ2-7, with a weak D call TRBD1 (6 bases). CDR3 length: 16 amino acids. Germline assignment: CDR1 SGHTA and CDR2 FQGNSA. V was cut by 2 bases and J by 0 bases, with 14 bases left in between. CDR3 protein: CASSLSGTMASYEQYF. CDR3 coding DNA: TGTGCCAGCAGCTTATCCGGGACAATGGCCTCCTACGAGCAGTACTTC.

This clone occurred a few times. The rearrangement uses TRBV6-5 and TRBJ1-1; unclear D gene. This CDR3 has 12 residues. The germline V gene encodes CDR1 MNHEY and CDR2 SVGAGI. V lost 2 bases, J lost 6 bases, and 7 bases lay in between. DNA of the CDR3: TGTGCCAGCAGTTACCCTATTGCTGAAGCTTTCTTT. This gives the protein CASSYPIAEAFF.

CDR3 sequence: CASSLLRSRGWTEAFF. CDR3 nucleotide sequence: TGTGCCAGCAGTTTATTGAGGAGCCGGGGGTGGACTGAAGCTTTCTTT. The J gene is TRBJ1-1, the V gene TRBV27, with D perhaps matching TRBD1 (5 bases). Germline-derived CDR1 and CDR2 are MNHEY and SMNVEV (reference sequence). This CDR3 spans 16 amino acids. V was trimmed by 1 base and J by 5 bases, leaving 17 bases between them.

The CDR3 here is CASSLGGGNQPQHF. The CDR3 DNA reads TGTGCCAGCAGCTTAGGGGGGGGCAATCAGCCCCAGCATTTT. The chain has TRBV7-9 and TRBJ1-5; the D gene is possibly TRBD1 (5 bases). The CDR3 is 14 amino acids. Between the trimmed V and J ends, which lost 1 base and 2 bases, there was a span of 6 bases. CDR1 and CDR2 from the germline V gene are SEHNR and FQNEAQ (reference sequence).

DNA of the CDR3: TGTGCCAGCAGCTGGGATCCGGCGGGGTTTAATAGCAATCAGCCCCAGCATTTT. It codes for CASSWDPAGFNSNQPQHF. The chain is built from TRBV5-5 and TRBJ1-5, with D uncertain. Looked up from germline, CDR1 is SGHKS and CDR2 is YYEKEE (reference sequence). This CDR3 has 18 amino acids. V lost 3 bases and J lost 0, with 19 bases in between.